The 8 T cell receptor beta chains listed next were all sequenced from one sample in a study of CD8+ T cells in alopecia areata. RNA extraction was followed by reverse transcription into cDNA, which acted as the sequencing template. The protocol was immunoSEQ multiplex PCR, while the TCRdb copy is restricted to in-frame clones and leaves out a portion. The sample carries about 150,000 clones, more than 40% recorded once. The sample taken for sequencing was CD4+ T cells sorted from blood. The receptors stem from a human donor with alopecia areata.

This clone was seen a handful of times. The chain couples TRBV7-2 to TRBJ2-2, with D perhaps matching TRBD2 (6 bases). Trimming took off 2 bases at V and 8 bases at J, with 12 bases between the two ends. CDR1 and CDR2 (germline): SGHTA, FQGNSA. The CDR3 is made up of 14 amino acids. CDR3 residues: CASSLPGGGGELFF. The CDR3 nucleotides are TGTGCCAGCAGCTTACCGGGCGGAGGGGGGGAGCTGTTTTTT.

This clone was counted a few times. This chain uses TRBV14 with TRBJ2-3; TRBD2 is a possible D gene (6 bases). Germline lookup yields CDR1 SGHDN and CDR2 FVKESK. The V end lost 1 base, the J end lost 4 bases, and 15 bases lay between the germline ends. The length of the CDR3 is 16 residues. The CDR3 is CASSQVAGTGADTQYF. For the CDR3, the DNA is TGTGCCAGCAGCCAAGTTGCGGGGACGGGGGCAGATACGCAGTATTTT.

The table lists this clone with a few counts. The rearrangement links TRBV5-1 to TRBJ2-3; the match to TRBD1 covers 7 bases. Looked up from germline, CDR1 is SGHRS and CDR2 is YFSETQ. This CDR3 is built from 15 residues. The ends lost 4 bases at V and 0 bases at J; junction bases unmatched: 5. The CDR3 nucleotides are TGCGCCAGCAGCGGGACAGCCAGTAGCACAGATACGCAGTATTTT. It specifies CASSGTASSTDTQYF. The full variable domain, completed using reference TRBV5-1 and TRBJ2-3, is KAGVTQTPRYLIKTRGQQVTLSCSPISGHRSVSWYQQTPGQGLQFLFEYFSETQRNKGNFPGRFSGRQFSNSRSEMNVSTLELGDSALYLCASSGTASSTDTQYFGPGTRLTVL.

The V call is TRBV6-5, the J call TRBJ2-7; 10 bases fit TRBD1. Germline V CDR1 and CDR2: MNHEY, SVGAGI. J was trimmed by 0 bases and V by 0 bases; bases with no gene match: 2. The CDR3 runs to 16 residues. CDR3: CASSYSGTGVSYEQYF. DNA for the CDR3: TGTGCCAGCAGTTACTCCGGGACAGGGGTCTCCTACGAGCAGTACTTC.

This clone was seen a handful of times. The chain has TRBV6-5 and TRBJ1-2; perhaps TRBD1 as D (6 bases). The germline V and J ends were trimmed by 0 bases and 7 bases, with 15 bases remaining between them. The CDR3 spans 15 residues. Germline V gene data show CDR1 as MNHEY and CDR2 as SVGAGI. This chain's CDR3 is CASSYSRTVVGGYTF. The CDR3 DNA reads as TGTGCCAGCAGTTACTCGCGGACAGTGGTTGGTGGCTACACCTTC.

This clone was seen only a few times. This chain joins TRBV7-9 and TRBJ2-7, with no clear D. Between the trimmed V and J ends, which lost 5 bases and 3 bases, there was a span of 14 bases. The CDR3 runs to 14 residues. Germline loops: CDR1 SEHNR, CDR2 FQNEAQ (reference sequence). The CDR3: CASSPKTRDYEQYF. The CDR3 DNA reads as TGTGCCAGCAGCCCAAAGACACGCGACTACGAGCAGTACTTC. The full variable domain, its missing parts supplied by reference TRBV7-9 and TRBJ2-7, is DTGVSQNPRHKITKRGQNVTFRCDPISEHNRLYWYRQTLGQGPEFLTYFQNEAQLEKSRLLSDRFSAERPKGSFSTLEIQRTEQGDSAMYLCASSPKTRDYEQYFGPGTRLTVT.

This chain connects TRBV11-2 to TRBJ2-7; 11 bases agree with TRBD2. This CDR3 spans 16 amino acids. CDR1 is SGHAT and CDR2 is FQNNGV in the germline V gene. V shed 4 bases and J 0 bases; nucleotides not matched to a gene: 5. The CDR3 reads CASSSIAGGPSYEQYF. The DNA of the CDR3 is TGTGCCAGCAGCTCTATAGCGGGAGGGCCCTCCTACGAGCAGTACTTC.

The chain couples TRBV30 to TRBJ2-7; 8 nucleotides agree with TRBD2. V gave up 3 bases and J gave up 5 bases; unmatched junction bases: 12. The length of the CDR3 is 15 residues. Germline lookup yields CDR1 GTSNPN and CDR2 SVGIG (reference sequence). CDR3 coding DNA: TGTGCCTGGAGCCGCCGGGCGGGAGGAGGAGACGAGCAGTACTTC. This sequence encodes CAWSRRAGGGDEQYF.